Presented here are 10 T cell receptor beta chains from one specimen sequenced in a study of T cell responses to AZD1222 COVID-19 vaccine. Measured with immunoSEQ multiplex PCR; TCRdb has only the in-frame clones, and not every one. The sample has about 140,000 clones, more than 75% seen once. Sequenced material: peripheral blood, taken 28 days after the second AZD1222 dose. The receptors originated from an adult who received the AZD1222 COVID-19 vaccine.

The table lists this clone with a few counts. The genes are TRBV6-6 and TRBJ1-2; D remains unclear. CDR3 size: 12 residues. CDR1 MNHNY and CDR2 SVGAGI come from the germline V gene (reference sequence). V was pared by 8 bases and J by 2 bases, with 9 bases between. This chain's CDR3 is CASSPANYGYTF. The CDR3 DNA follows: TGTGCCAGCTCCCCAGCCAACTATGGCTACACCTTC.

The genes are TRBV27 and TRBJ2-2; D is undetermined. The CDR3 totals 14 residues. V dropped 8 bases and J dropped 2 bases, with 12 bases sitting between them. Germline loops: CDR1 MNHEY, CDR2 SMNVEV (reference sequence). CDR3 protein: CASRPTINTGELFF. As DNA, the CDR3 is TGTGCCAGCCGCCCCACTATTAACACCGGGGAGCTGTTTTTT.

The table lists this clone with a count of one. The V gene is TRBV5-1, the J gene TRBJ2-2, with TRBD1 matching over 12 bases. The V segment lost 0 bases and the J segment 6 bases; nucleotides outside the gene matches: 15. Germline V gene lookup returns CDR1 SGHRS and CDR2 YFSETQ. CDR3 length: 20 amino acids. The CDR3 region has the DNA TGCGCCAGCAGCTTGGTACCTACCGGGACAGGGGGCGAATTGGCCGGGGAGCTGTTTTTT. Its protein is CASSLVPTGTGGELAGELFF.

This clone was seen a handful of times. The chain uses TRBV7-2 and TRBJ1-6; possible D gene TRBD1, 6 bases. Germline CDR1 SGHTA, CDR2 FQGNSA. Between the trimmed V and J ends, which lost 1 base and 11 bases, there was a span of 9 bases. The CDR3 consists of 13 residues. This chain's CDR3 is CASSLEGGAPLHF. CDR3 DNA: TGTGCCAGCAGCTTAGAAGGGGGGGCACCCCTCCACTTT.

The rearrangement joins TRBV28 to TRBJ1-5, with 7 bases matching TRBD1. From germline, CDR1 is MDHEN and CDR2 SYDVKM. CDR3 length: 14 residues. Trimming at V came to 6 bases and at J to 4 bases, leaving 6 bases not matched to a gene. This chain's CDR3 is CASRVQGPNQPQHF. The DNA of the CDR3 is TGTGCCAGCAGAGTACAGGGGCCGAATCAGCCCCAGCATTTT.

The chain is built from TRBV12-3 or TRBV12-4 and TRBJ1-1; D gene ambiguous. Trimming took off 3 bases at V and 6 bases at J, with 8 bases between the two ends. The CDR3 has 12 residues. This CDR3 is CASSLTISEAFF. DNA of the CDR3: TGTGCCAGCAGTTTGACAATCTCTGAAGCTTTCTTT.

For the CDR3, the DNA is TGTGCCAGCGCGGACACCGCGGCCGGGGAGCTGTTTTTT. This sequence encodes CASADTAAGELFF. The chain has TRBV2 and TRBJ2-2, with D perhaps matching TRBD1 (5 bases). This CDR3 is built from 13 residues. V lost 8 bases, J lost 6 bases, and 13 bases lay in between. Germline loops: CDR1 SNHLY, CDR2 FYNNEI.

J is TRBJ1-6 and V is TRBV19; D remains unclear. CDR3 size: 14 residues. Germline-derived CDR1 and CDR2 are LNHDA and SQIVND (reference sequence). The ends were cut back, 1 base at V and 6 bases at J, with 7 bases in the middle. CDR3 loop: CASSIGRANSPLHF. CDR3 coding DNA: TGTGCCAGTAGTATAGGACGGGCTAATTCACCCCTCCACTTT. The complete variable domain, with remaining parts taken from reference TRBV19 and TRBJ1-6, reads DGGITQSPKYLFRKEGQNVTLSCEQNLNHDAMYWYRQDPGQGLRLIYYSQIVNDFQKGDIAEGYSVSREKKESFPLTVTSAQKNPTAFYLCASSIGRANSPLHFGNGTRLTVT.

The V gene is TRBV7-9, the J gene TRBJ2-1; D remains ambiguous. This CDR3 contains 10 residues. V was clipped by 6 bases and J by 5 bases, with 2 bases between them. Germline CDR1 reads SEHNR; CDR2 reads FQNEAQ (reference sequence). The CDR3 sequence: CASSNNEQFF. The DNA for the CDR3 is TGTGCCAGCAGTAACAATGAGCAGTTCTTC.

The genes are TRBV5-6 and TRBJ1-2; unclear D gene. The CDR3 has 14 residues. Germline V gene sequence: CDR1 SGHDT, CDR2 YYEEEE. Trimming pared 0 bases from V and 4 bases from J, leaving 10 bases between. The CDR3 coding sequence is TGTGCCAGCAGCTTGGGGCAATTGGGCTATGGCTACACCTTC. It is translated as CASSLGQLGYGYTF.